This entry concerns a single TCR beta chain. There is no known antigen for this receptor. This sample is drawn from a study of T cells expressing NK-cell markers (TCRdb year 2020). At the level of the whole study: Under 10 donors provided sorted CD3+CD56+NKG2C+, CD3+CD56+NKG2C- and CD3+CD56-NKG2C+ T-cell subsets, whose TCR beta-chain repertoires were profiled. The libraries were sequenced on Illumina HiSeq 2000/2500, MiSeq or NextSeq, producing 2 x 150 bp reads. The eight sequenced donors were randomly selected healthy volunteers, three men and five women. Among the eight sequenced donors, only one was HCMV-seronegative, while the other seven were HCMV-seropositive. Overall results and qualifications from the work: It remained unclear whether the expanded NKG2C-expressing T cell clones were specific for HCMV antigens. Those dominant clonotypes were again the most abundant among CD3+CD56-NKG2C+ cells in a few donors, at about 28.3-65%. For several donors, the dominant CD3+CD56+NKG2C+ clonotypes were among the top 10 CD8+ clonotypes and accounted for roughly 1.0-8% of CD8+ T cells.

A commercial ELISA kit detecting HCMV-specific IgG in serum was used to determine HCMV serostatus. Peripheral blood mononuclear cells were isolated from blood by Ficoll density gradient centrifugation. CDR1 LGHNA and CDR2 YSLEER are derived from the germline V gene. The CDR3 starts with the cysteine, ends with the phenylalanine, and has 15 residues. DNA is not on record. The reads were generated on an Illumina HiSeq 2000. TCR beta cDNA libraries were prepared using 5'RACE template switching, which introduced a universal primer site and unique molecular identifiers. cDNA synthesis was primed from the TCR beta constant segment, followed by two successive PCR amplification steps. In the authors' own workflow: MIGEC handled demultiplexing of the reads and grouping by UMI, while MiTCR was used to assemble and quantify clonotypes. To exclude erroneous sequences, any TCR cDNA sequence not supported by at least two reads was discarded. The tcR package was used for downstream repertoire analysis, and clonotypes were matched between fractions using CDR3 nucleotide sequence together with V segment. VDJmatch was used to annotate antigen specificity against VDJdb, with one amino acid substitution allowed in CDR3. Each entry corresponds to one CDR3 protein sequence from reads that TCRdb reprocessed, and DNA is not given. TCRdb, not the original authors, processed these V and J calls. The sample has 500,000 to 700,000 distinct CDR3 sequences on record. The top ten clones comprise 3.5% to 4.5% of the sample.

The chain was built from TRBV4-3 and TRBJ2-1; the D gene TCRdb calls, TRBD2, cannot be checked with no DNA. This clonotype was obtained from a man younger than 35 in good health. Donor details come from another sample of the same person, matched by shared clones. Specimen: blood T cells: a sorted CD56 or NKG2C T cell subset, CD4+ or CD8+ T cells, or bulk PBMC T cells (not recorded which). CDR3 protein: CASSQASGKYNEQFF.